Listed below are T cell receptor beta chains from one sample, sequenced in a study of T cells after yellow fever vaccination. MiXCR, applied by TCRdb to the 5' RACE reads, yields one record per CDR3 protein. There are approximately 350,000 distinct CDR3 sequences in the sample; around a tenth occur only once, and less than 20% lies in the top ten. Specimen: PBMCs, collected on the day of the first yellow fever vaccination. Receptor source: a man aged 18 to 29 who received the YFV17D yellow fever vaccine. The CDR3 runs from the conserved cysteine through the conserved F or W. A D gene is named only where the DNA matches it firmly. The size of a clone is reported for some rows only, either as once, few or many, or as a class for expanded clones.

j_call clone_size d_call v_call cdr3_aa cdr3_nt
TRBJ1-2 few TRBD1 TRBV19 CASMGQGYTAYGYTF TGTGCCAGTATGGGACAGGGGTACACTGCCTATGGCTACACCTTC
TRBJ2-3 NA TRBD2 TRBV5-1 CASSDSGGLPRRTDTQYF TGCGCCAGCAGCGACAGCGGGGGACTACCCCGGAGAACAGATACGCAGTATTTT
TRBJ1-4 few TRBD1 TRBV11-1 CASSSYTGTGTTPTTNEKLFF TGTGCCAGCAGCTCTTACACCGGGACAGGGACTACCCCCACAACTAATGAAAAACTGTTTTTT
TRBJ1-2 few TRBD1 TRBV6-1 CASTLDRVMSGYTF TGTGCCAGCACCCTCGACAGGGTGATGAGTGGCTACACCTTC
TRBJ1-1 NA NA TRBV15 CATSRDIHTEAFF TGTGCCACCAGCAGAGACATACACACTGAAGCTTTCTTT
TRBJ2-3 NA NA TRBV19 CASSIVWGTTDTQYF TGTGCCAGTAGTATCGTGTGGGGGACCACAGATACGCAGTATTTT
TRBJ1-6 many NA TRBV7-9 CASSGGGFNSPLHF TGTGCCAGCAGTGGTGGGGGATTTAATTCACCCCTCCACTTT
TRBJ1-2 few NA TRBV29-1 CSVGRQTEGSYTF TGCAGCGTTGGGAGGCAGACCGAGGGAAGCTACACCTTC
TRBJ2-2 few NA TRBV7-7 CASSPGRGSDGELFF TGTGCTAGCAGCCCCGGACGGGGGAGCGACGGGGAGCTGTTTTTT
TRBJ2-5 NA TRBD1 TRBV23-1 CACRRQGRPETQYF TGCGCCTGCAGGCGACAGGGGCGCCCAGAGACCCAGTACTTC
TRBJ1-2 few NA TRBV3-1 CASSQLRNYGYTF TGTGCCAGCAGCCAACTACGGAACTATGGCTACACCTTC
TRBJ2-1 many NA TRBV7-2 CASSPPDSYNEQFF TGTGCCAGCAGCCCTCCGGACTCCTACAATGAGCAGTTCTTC
TRBJ2-5 NA NA TRBV12-3/TRBV12-4 CAGAQGLQETQYF TGTGCCGGCGCTCAGGGATTACAAGAGACCCAGTACTTC
TRBJ2-6 NA NA TRBV7-2 CASSKGHRGANVLTF TGTGCCAGCAGTAAAGGACACCGGGGGGCCAACGTCCTGACTTTC
TRBJ2-1 NA NA TRBV5-1 CASSLLGYSYNEQFF TGCGCCAGCAGCTTGTTGGGCTACTCCTACAATGAGCAGTTCTTC
TRBJ1-6 many NA TRBV18 CASSLLHTNSPLHF TGTGCCAGCTCACTTCTCCATACTAATTCACCCCTCCACTTT
TRBJ1-3 few NA TRBV7-2 CASSEERRSGNTIYF TGTGCCAGCAGCGAAGAGCGGCGGTCTGGAAACACCATATATTTT
TRBJ1-1 few NA TRBV20-1 CSATNRFRHTEAFF TGCAGTGCTACAAATCGGTTTAGACACACTGAAGCTTTCTTT
TRBJ2-2 NA TRBD1 TRBV29-1 CSATGTGYTGELFF TGCAGCGCAACCGGGACAGGTTACACCGGGGAGCTGTTTTTT
TRBJ1-6 many NA TRBV12-3/TRBV12-4 CASSLGGGSPLHF TGTGCCAGCAGTTTGGGGGGCGGTTCACCCCTCCACTTT
TRBJ2-1 NA TRBD1 TRBV29-1 CSVGKTGERDEQFF TGCAGCGTGGGAAAGACAGGGGAGAGGGATGAGCAGTTCTTC